This T cell receptor (beta chain) originates from a study of T cells in Graves' hyperthyroidism and ophthalmopathy. Across the study: Peripheral blood was taken when the disease was first diagnosed, before any treatment began. Study outcomes and limitations: Ophthalmopathy was separated from stable hyperthyroidism by a 13 V-J model.

In regard to this clonotype: Its antigen is not identified.

J lost 6 bases, V lost 5 bases, and 10 bases had no gene match. This CDR3 contains 16 residues. The germline CDR1 and CDR2 sequences are MNHEY and SVGEGT. The source material, RNA transcripts, was used to amplify TCR beta CDR3 regions. HTBI primers drove first-round RT-PCR of the TCR CDR3. Each CDR3 protein gets one entry after TCRdb re-called the multiplex PCR reads with MiXCR. The sample shows hundreds of thousands of distinct CDR3 sequences, 14% of them seen only once. Newly diagnosed hyperthyroidism patients aged 18 to 65 years had disease lasting under 2 months. Exclusion of patients followed from uncontrolled infection, other autoimmune disease, pregnancy or lactation.

Sequences were obtained from blood. The chain is built from TRBV6-2 or TRBV6-3 and TRBJ2-2; TRBD1 matches at 9 bases. The receptor was isolated from a woman between 18 and 29 years old with Graves' hyperthyroidism. CDR3 nucleotides: TGTGCCAGCAGTACTACCGGGACAGGGTCCGCCGGGGAGCTGTTTTTT. Translating it yields CASSTTGTGSAGELFF.